This TCR beta chain stems from a study of T cells in Graves' hyperthyroidism and ophthalmopathy. Germline V gene data show CDR1 as MNHNS and CDR2 as SASEGT. CDR3 length equals 16 residues. V lost 7 bases and J lost 0, with 13 bases in between. From RNA transcripts, TCR beta CDR3 regions were amplified. Initially, a first-round RT-PCR of the TCR CDR3 employed the HTBI primer set. TCRdb redid the calling of the multiplex PCR reads with MiXCR, one entry per CDR3 protein. The sample holds hundreds of thousands of distinct CDR3 sequences, 15% to 20% seen once. The V gene is TRBV6-1, the J gene TRBJ1-6, with D maybe TRBD1 (6 bases). Sequencing was done on a sample of blood. The TCR sequence derives from a woman aged 45-65 years with Graves' hyperthyroidism that later progressed to Graves' ophthalmopathy. CDR3 in amino acids: CASIRTASSYNSPLHF. Written as DNA, the CDR3 is TGTGCCAGCATTAGGACAGCCAGCTCCTATAATTCACCCCTCCACTTT.